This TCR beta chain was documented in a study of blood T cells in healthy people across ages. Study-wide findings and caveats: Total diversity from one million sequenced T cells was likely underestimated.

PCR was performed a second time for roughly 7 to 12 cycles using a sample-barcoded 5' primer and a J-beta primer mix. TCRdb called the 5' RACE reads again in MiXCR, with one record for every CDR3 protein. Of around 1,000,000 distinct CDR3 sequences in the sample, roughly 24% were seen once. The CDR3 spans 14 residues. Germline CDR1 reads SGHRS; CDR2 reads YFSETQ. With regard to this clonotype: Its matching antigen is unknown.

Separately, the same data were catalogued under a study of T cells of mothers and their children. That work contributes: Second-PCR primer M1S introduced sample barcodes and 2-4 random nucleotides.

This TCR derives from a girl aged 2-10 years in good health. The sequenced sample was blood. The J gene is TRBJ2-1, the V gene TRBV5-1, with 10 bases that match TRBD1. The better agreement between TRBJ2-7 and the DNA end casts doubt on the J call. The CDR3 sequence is CASRWTGGSDEQYF. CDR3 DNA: TGCGCCAGCAGATGGACAGGGGGTTCCGACGAGCAGTACTTC.